What follows describes a single T cell receptor beta chain. The antigen is not known. The data derive from a study of T cell responses to AZD1222 COVID-19 vaccine. CDR3 length equals 14 residues. Deletions cut 2 bases from V and 6 bases from J, with 12 bases between. Germline V gives CDR1 LGHNA, CDR2 YSLEER. Some clones are missing from TCRdb's copy, which holds only in-frame ones; the method was immunoSEQ multiplex PCR. Counted here are about 200,000 clones, 93% occurring once; the ten biggest clones make up approximately 1%. Study-wide results and caveats: Females made up more of the donors, who were largely white British, and clonal diversity may have come out too low. Regions 160-218 and 743-854 held dominance among vaccine-associated CD4 TCRs, which spanned spike. Repertoires were obtained solely post-peak T cell response.

Second-dose intervals of approximately 4 or approximately 12 weeks were pooled. The TCR originated in an adult who received the AZD1222 COVID-19 vaccine. The chain recombines TRBV4-3 with TRBJ2-3; D not resolved. The sample here was peripheral blood, taken 28 days after the second AZD1222 dose. The CDR3 loop is CASSQTPPRDTQYF. CDR3 nucleotide sequence: TGCGCCAGCAGCCAAACCCCCCCGAGGGATACGCAGTATTTT.